One sample yielded the 6 T cell receptor beta chains listed below, sequenced in a study of T cell changes during pregnancy in multiple sclerosis (dated by TCRdb to between 2017 and 2020). The method was the immunoSEQ multiplex PCR assay. This immuneACCESS table, as held by TCRdb, lists in-frame sequences with V and J called but not all clones. Of the missing ones, under half trace to an unresolved V gene in checked studies; the others have no known cause. The sample has roughly 100,000 clones on record, roughly 93% of them singletons. The ten largest clones capture roughly 0.93% of the sample. This specimen consisted of peripheral blood, obtained after pregnancy. Source of these receptors: a female donor with multiple sclerosis, enrolled in a pregnancy study.

The sample holds one count of this clone. The chain carries TRBV7-9 and TRBJ2-1; tentatively, D is TRBD1 (6 bases). Germline values: CDR1 SEHNR, CDR2 FQNEAQ (reference sequence). V shed 0 bases and J shed 2 bases, with 11 bases lying between them. This CDR3 region has 16 residues. CDR3: CASSLASGHPYNEQFF. As DNA, the CDR3 is TGTGCCAGCAGCTTAGCTTCGGGACACCCCTACAATGAGCAGTTCTTC. The entire variable domain, with the rest obtained from reference TRBV7-9 and TRBJ2-1, is as follows: DTGVSQNPRHKITKRGQNVTFRCDPISEHNRLYWYRQTLGQGPEFLTYFQNEAQLEKSRLLSDRFSAERPKGSFSTLEIQRTEQGDSAMYLCASSLASGHPYNEQFFGPGTRLTVL.

The chain combines TRBV4-3 with TRBJ1-6; D remains unclear. CDR3 length: 18 residues. Germline V gene sequence: CDR1 LGHNA, CDR2 YSLEER. Between the trimmed V and J ends, which lost 3 bases and 6 bases, there was a span of 21 bases. The CDR3 DNA is TGCGCCAGCAGCCAGGATGGTGTGGGCGCACCCGGTAATTCACCCCTCCACTTT. This sequence encodes CASSQDGVGAPGNSPLHF.

The V and J genes are TRBV25-1 and TRBJ1-1; no clear D gene. Trimming removed 7 bases from V and 10 bases from J, with 22 bases in between. Germline V lookup: CDR1 MGHDK, CDR2 SYGVNS. The CDR3 is 14 amino acids. This chain's CDR3 is CASIPNGVRVGAFF. The DNA of the CDR3 is TGTGCCAGCATTCCCAACGGGGTTAGGGTGGGAGCTTTCTTT.

This chain connects TRBV19 to TRBJ2-5, with TRBD1 matching over 11 bases. CDR3 length: 14 residues. With 6 bases clipped from V and 2 bases from J, the junction kept 2 bases outside the gene matches. CDR1 is LNHDA, CDR2 SQIVND, per germline (reference sequence). CDR3 sequence reads: CASRGTGGQETQYF. The CDR3 DNA sequence: TGTGCCAGTAGGGGGACAGGGGGACAAGAGACCCAGTACTTC.

V and J are TRBV6-1 and TRBJ1-1; 7 bases match TRBD1. The V segment lost 6 bases and the J segment 3 bases; nucleotides outside the gene matches: 10. CDR1 is MNHNS, CDR2 SASEGT, per germline. The CDR3 consists of 15 residues. The CDR3 coding sequence is TGTGCCAGCAGCGGGACAGTGGGGGTCGACACTGAAGCTTTCTTT. Its protein product is CASSGTVGVDTEAFF.

V gene TRBV7-2 combines with J gene TRBJ1-4; D perhaps matches TRBD1 (6 bases). From germline, CDR1 is SGHTA and CDR2 FQGNSA. This CDR3 is 15 amino acids long. Trimming removed 1 base from V and 4 bases from J, with 10 bases in between. CDR3 sequence (DNA): TGTGCCAGCAGCTTAGGGGCAGGGGATAATGAAAAACTGTTTTTT. Translating it yields CASSLGAGDNEKLFF.